Described below is a single T cell receptor (beta chain) sequence and its context. Its antigen remains unknown. A multiplex PCR was run with 60 Vbeta primers and 13 Jbeta primers. Assay used: immunoSEQ multiplex PCR; TCRdb lists only in-frame clones, some missing. This repertoire shows approximately 170,000 clones, roughly 80% found once; its top ten account for 1.3%. This entry comes from a study of cytomegalovirus exposure and HLA in healthy donors. The wider study: There were 100 million to 120 million unique TCR beta sequences, drawn from 150 million to 200 million T cells, in an earlier analysis.

Study-level findings and limits: Only CMV serostatus was available as immune exposure information. In all likelihood, a cluster of highly shared sequence variants was a sequencing artifact. In vitro, a few CMV-associated chains proved specific for CMV antigens.

This CDR3 has 12 amino acids. Germline V CDR1 and CDR2: KGHSH, LQKENI. The trim removed 3 bases at V and 7 bases at J, leaving 2 bases unmatched. The clonotype comes from a man in his forties or fifties in good health and CMV-seropositive. The rearrangement joins TRBV18 to TRBJ1-1; 7 positions match TRBD1. Sequenced input: PBMCs. The CDR3 region is CASSPPGGEAFF. CDR3 nucleotide sequence: TGTGCCAGCTCACCCCCAGGGGGTGAAGCTTTCTTT.